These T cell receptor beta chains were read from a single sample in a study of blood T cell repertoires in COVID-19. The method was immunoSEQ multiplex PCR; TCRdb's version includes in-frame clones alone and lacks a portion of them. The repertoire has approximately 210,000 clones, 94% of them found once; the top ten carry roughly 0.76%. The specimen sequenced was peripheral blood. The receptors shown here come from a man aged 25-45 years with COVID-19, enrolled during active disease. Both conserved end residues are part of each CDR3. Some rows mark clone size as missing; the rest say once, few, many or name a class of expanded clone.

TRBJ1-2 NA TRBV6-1 CASSEVPGQGGYTF
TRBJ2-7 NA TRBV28 CASSLVNHEQYF
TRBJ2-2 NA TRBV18 CASSPAQGSTGELFF
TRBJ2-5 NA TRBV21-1 CASSKSRGETQYF
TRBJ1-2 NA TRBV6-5 CASSYGRDYGYTF
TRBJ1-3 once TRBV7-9 CASSLTDSGNTIYF
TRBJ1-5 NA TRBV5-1 CASRPGTGDQPQHF
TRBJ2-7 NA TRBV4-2 CASSQGRPGRGSYEQYF
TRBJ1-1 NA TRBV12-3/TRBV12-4 CASRKGLGTEAFF
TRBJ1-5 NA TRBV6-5 CASRRTVGNQPQHF
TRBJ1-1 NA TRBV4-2 CASRRGNTEAFF
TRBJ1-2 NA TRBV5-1 CASSAAPGEGGYTF
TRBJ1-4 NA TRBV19 CASQRVKNEKLFF
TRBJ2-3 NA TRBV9 CASSVLASGGATDTQYF
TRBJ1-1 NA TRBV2 CASSGQSTEAFF
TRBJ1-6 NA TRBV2 CASIITGDDSYNSPLHF
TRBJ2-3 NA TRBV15 CATSRDMGLAGTDTQYF
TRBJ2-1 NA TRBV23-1 CASSQCGGAGDEQFF
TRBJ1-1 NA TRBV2 CASSETGTGANTEAFF
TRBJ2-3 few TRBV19 CASSIAPNRATDTQYF
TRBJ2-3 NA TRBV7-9 CASSLGGGRDTQYF
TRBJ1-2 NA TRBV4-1 CASSRLPRDSGGYTF